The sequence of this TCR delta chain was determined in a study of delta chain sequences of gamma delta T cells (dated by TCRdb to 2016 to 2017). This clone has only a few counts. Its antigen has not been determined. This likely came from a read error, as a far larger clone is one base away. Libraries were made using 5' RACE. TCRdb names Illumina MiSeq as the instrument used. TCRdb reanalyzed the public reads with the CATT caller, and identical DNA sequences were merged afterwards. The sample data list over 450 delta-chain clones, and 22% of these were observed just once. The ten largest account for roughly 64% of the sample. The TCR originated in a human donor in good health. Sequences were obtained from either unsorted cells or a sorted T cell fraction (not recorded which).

The CDR3 amino acid sequence is: CACDTVGVLQTDKRIF. Read as DNA, the sequence is TGTGCCTGTGACACCGTGGGCGTACTTCAGACCGATAAACGCATCTTT. The V and J genes are TRDV2 and TRDJ1, with no confidently assigned D gene. The germline V gene specifies GEAIGNYY as CDR1 and EKD as CDR2. Including the terminal cysteine and phenylalanine, the CDR3 comprises 16 residues. The read is trimmed to its CDR3 DNA, 48 bases read in frame from base 1.